Shown below are 25 T cell receptor beta chains from a single sample sequenced in a study of T cells in Graves' hyperthyroidism and ophthalmopathy. Amplification targeted TCR beta CDR3 regions from RNA transcripts. A first-round RT-PCR of the TCR CDR3 used the HTBI primer set. From the multiplex PCR reads, TCRdb called clonotypes with MiXCR, one entry per CDR3 protein. This repertoire shows about half a million distinct CDR3 sequences, about 16% found once; its top ten account for approximately 30%. Sequencing was performed on blood. The receptors come from a woman in her 30s with Graves' ophthalmopathy.

Turning to this clonotype: Germline is not matched at one junction end, which may reflect a read error. This chain connects TRBV20-1 to TRBJ2-3, with D uncertain. The CDR3 extends over 12 amino acids. CDR1 and CDR2 (germline): DFQATT, SNEGSKA (reference sequence). The CDR3 protein is CSANAVRDTQYF. The CDR3 region has the DNA TGCAGTGCGAATGCCGTCCGCGATACACAGTATTTT.

This clonotype was recorded at least ten times. This chain uses TRBV12-3 or TRBV12-4 with TRBJ1-5; D ambiguous. Trimming pared 3 bases from V and 0 bases from J, leaving 27 bases between. The CDR3 has 21 residues. This CDR3 reads CASSFRPPRTFEAYSNQPQHF. The CDR3 nucleotides read TGTGCCAGCAGTTTTCGCCCCCCCAGGACCTTTGAAGCCTATAGCAATCAGCCCCAGCATTTT.

This clonotype was observed many times. The V gene is TRBV28, the J gene TRBJ1-5; 9 bases line up with TRBD1. Germline CDR1 MDHEN, CDR2 SYDVKM. The trim removed 5 bases at V and 5 bases at J, leaving 7 bases unmatched. This CDR3 comprises 15 residues. CDR3 bases: TGTGCCAGCAGTAGGGGGACAGGGCCTTATCAGCCCCAGCATTTT. This sequence encodes CASSRGTGPYQPQHF.

This clonotype was detected ten times or more. This chain links TRBV7-3 with TRBJ2-1; D possibly uses TRBD1 or TRBD2 (5 bases each). Per the germline V gene, CDR1 is SGHTA and CDR2 is FQGTGA. Trimming removed 5 bases from V and 5 bases from J, with 16 bases in between. This CDR3 has 15 residues. The CDR3, as DNA: TGTGCCAGCAGCACCCCAGGGAGCGGAAACAATGAGCAGTTCTTC. It specifies CASSTPGSGNNEQFF.

This clonotype has just a few counts. The rearrangement links TRBV5-4 to TRBJ1-4; D not resolved. The germline CDR1 and CDR2 sequences are SGHNT and YYREEE (reference sequence). Trimming took 9 bases from V and 5 from J, leaving 11 bases between them. The CDR3 runs 12 residues. CDR3 in amino acids: CATGEINEKLFF. The CDR3 DNA is TGTGCCACCGGGGAGATAAATGAAAAACTGTTTTTT.

This clonotype came up a few times. CDR3 sequence reads: CASSQDDPAGGYNEQFF. The CDR3 bases are TGCGCCAGCAGCCAAGATGATCCAGCGGGAGGGTACAATGAGCAGTTCTTC. The chain joins TRBV4-1 to TRBJ2-1; 10 bases are a match to TRBD2. The CDR3 sequence is 17 residues long. The germline V gene encodes CDR1 MGHRA and CDR2 YSYEKL. V was pared by 0 bases and J by 4 bases, with 6 bases of the junction left unmatched.

The chain joins TRBV4-2 to TRBJ2-2, with no clear D. Germline CDR1 reads LGHNA; CDR2 reads YNFKEQ. V dropped 0 bases and J dropped 7 bases, with 6 bases sitting between them. The CDR3 consists of 13 residues. The CDR3 DNA follows: TGTGCCAGCAGCCAAGATGGGGACGGGGAGCTGTTTTTT. Protein: CASSQDGDGELFF.

This clonotype was seen many times. The chain links TRBV2 to TRBJ2-7; tentatively, D is TRBD1 (6 bases). Deletions cut 3 bases from V and 2 bases from J, with 17 bases between. CDR1 SNHLY and CDR2 FYNNEI come from the germline V gene. This CDR3 is built from 16 residues. The CDR3 DNA sequence: TGTGCCAGCAGTGATAAAATCGGACAGACAACCTACGAGCAGTACTTC. Translating gives CASSDKIGQTTYEQYF.

This clonotype was recorded a few times. This chain connects TRBV6-2 or TRBV6-3 to TRBJ2-5; 8 bases fit TRBD2. Germline CDR1 is MNHEY and CDR2 is SVGEGT. This CDR3 spans 15 amino acids. The J segment lost 1 base and the V segment lost 2 bases, leaving 3 bases of the junction unmatched. The DNA for the CDR3 is TGTGCCAGCAGTTACGACGGGGGGGCCCAAGAGACCCAGTACTTC. It translates to CASSYDGGAQETQYF.

This clonotype came up many times. The chain couples TRBV11-3 to TRBJ2-1; D unclear. V was trimmed by 5 bases and J by 9 bases, leaving 14 bases between them. From germline, CDR1 is SGHNT and CDR2 YENEEA. This CDR3 comprises 13 residues. The chain's CDR3 is CASSREWSSEQFF. In nucleotides, the CDR3 is TGTGCCAGCAGCAGAGAATGGAGCAGTGAGCAGTTCTTC.

The chain couples TRBV7-2 to TRBJ1-6, with TRBD1 as a possible D gene (6 bases). Trimming stripped 5 bases from V and 8 bases from J, with 16 bases between. The CDR3 is 15 amino acids. Germline assignment: CDR1 SGHTA and CDR2 FQGNSA. CDR3 DNA sequence: TGTGCCAGCAGCGACATGGACAGCCGATATTCACCCCTCCACTTT. This codes for CASSDMDSRYSPLHF.

This clonotype was picked up a small number of times. V is TRBV3-1 and J is TRBJ2-2; D is perhaps TRBD1 (7 bases). The germline V gene has CDR1 LGHDT and CDR2 YNNKEL (reference sequence). Trimming removed 10 bases from V and 8 bases from J, with 20 bases in between. This CDR3 has 14 amino acids. Here the CDR3 DNA reads TGTGCCACCACCTTGGAGGGGGCCTCTGGGGAGCTGTTTTTT. This translates into CATTLEGASGELFF.

The rearrangement links TRBV15 to TRBJ2-1; D might be TRBD2 (6 bases). Per the germline V gene, CDR1 is LNHNV and CDR2 is YYDKDF (reference sequence). Deletions cut 1 base from V and 8 bases from J, with 18 bases between. CDR3 size: 16 residues. The CDR3, as DNA: TGTGCCACCAGCAGAGGACTTGGACTACTTAGGGATGAGCAGTTCTTC. Protein sequence: CATSRGLGLLRDEQFF.

CDR3 sequence (DNA): TGTGCCAGTAGTGTCGGACAGGCCTACACTGAAGCTTTCTTT. Its protein product is CASSVGQAYTEAFF. This chain joins TRBV19 and TRBJ1-1, with 7 bases lining up with TRBD1. The CDR3 contains 14 residues. The V and J ends lost 5 bases and 3 bases, in that order; junction bases with no gene match: 6. The germline CDR1 and CDR2 sequences are LNHDA and SQIVND (reference sequence).

This clonotype has ten or more counts. V usage is TRBV27 and J usage is TRBJ1-1; TRBD1 is a possible D gene (5 bases). Germline V gene data show CDR1 as MNHEY and CDR2 as SMNVEV (reference sequence). V was trimmed by 6 bases and J by 1 base, leaving 15 bases between them. The CDR3 runs 15 residues. The chain's CDR3 is CASSRIPGTNTEAFF. Written as DNA, the CDR3 is TGTGCCAGCAGCCGTATCCCAGGGACGAACACTGAAGCTTTCTTT.

This chain connects TRBV27 to TRBJ2-1; 13 bases are a match to TRBD2. The CDR3 loop spans 17 amino acids. Germline-derived CDR1 and CDR2 are MNHEY and SMNVEV (reference sequence). The J segment lost 2 bases and the V segment lost 5 bases, leaving 6 bases of the junction unmatched. The CDR3 sequence is CASSHGTSGVPYNEQFF. For the CDR3, the DNA is TGTGCCAGCAGTCATGGGACTAGCGGGGTACCCTACAATGAGCAGTTCTTC.

A few counts support this clonotype. The CDR3 DNA follows: TGTGCCAGCAGTGACTCGGCGGAGACAGGGGGCACGGCTGAAGCTTTCTTT. Translating it yields CASSDSAETGGTAEAFF. The V gene is TRBV6-4, the J gene TRBJ1-1, with 10 bases that match TRBD1. The trim removed 0 bases at V and 6 bases at J, leaving 10 bases unmatched. CDR1 and CDR2 (germline): MRHNA, SNTAGT. The CDR3 has 17 residues.

The chain combines TRBV28 with TRBJ2-1, with TRBD2 matching 11 bases. The CDR3 is 16 amino acids. Germline trimming cut 5 bases from V and 7 bases from J; bases unmatched to any gene: 10. Germline CDR1 reads MDHEN; CDR2 reads SYDVKM. CDR3 in DNA: TGTGCCAGCAGTCCTCTCCTAGCGGGAGGCTTGAATGAGCAGTTCTTC. This codes for CASSPLLAGGLNEQFF.

In nucleotides, the CDR3 is TGCAGCGTTGCGAGGACAGGGGCCAACGTCCTGACTTTC. Its translation is CSVARTGANVLTF. The chain employs TRBV29-1 and TRBJ2-6; possibly TRBD1 for D (5 bases). The CDR3 has 13 amino acids. Germline CDR1 is SQVTM and CDR2 is ANQGSEA. Trimming took 4 bases from V and 4 from J, leaving 8 bases between them.

This chain links TRBV6-2 or TRBV6-3 with TRBJ2-3, with 7 positions matching TRBD1. Germline trimming cut 6 bases from V and 4 bases from J; bases unmatched to any gene: 7. Germline loops: CDR1 MNHEY, CDR2 SVGEGT. The CDR3 runs 14 residues. CDR3 residues: CASSNDRASDTQYF. The DNA of the CDR3 is TGTGCCAGCAGCAATGACAGGGCCTCAGATACGCAGTATTTT.

At least ten counts were recorded for this clonotype. The chain recombines TRBV7-2 with TRBJ2-7, with TRBD2 identical over 11 bases. V lost 3 bases, J lost 7 bases, and 11 bases stayed unmatched. The V gene's germline CDR1 is SGHTA and CDR2 FQGNSA. CDR3 length: 16 amino acids. The CDR3 region has the DNA TGTGCCAGCAGCTTTACTAGCGGGAGCGGAATAAGGGAGCAGTACTTC. This gives the protein CASSFTSGSGIREQYF.

This clonotype was counted ten times or more. The chain recombines TRBV10-1 with TRBJ1-2, with 8 bases lining up with TRBD1. Germline assignment: CDR1 WNHNN and CDR2 SYGVQD (reference sequence). V lost 3 bases to trimming and J lost 6 bases; unmatched junction nucleotides: 9. The CDR3 spans 15 residues. The CDR3 is CASSDGGDRTHGYTF. The DNA for the CDR3 is TGCGCCAGCAGTGATGGTGGGGACAGGACCCATGGCTACACCTTC.

The table lists this clonotype with a few counts. The chain has TRBV6-1 and TRBJ2-5, with D tentatively TRBD1 or TRBD2 (5 bases each). CDR1 MNHNS and CDR2 SASEGT come from the germline V gene. Trimming left V 6 bases short and J 4 bases short, with 15 bases between. The CDR3 is 14 residues long. The CDR3 nucleotides read TGTGCCAGCAGGGACTCAGGGTTCCTAGAGACCCAGTACTTC. Translated: CASRDSGFLETQYF.

This clonotype came up many times. V and J are TRBV2 and TRBJ2-1; 11 bases fit TRBD2. The germline gives CDR1 SNHLY, CDR2 FYNNEI. This CDR3 has 12 residues. V was clipped by 6 bases and J by 8 bases; unmatched bases: 0. The CDR3 DNA reads TGTGCCAGCAGACTAGCGGGAGATGAGCAGTTCTTC. This gives the protein CASRLAGDEQFF.

This clonotype occurred a few times. The chain combines TRBV6-1 with TRBJ2-5; D perhaps matches TRBD1 (6 bases). Trimming took 6 bases from V and 8 from J, leaving 16 bases between them. The germline V gene encodes CDR1 MNHNS and CDR2 SASEGT. The CDR3 is made up of 13 amino acids. CDR3 sequence reads: CASRAGASRTQYF. In nucleotides, the CDR3 is TGTGCCAGCAGGGCAGGGGCCTCTAGAACCCAGTACTTC.